This TCR beta chain was profiled in a study of T cell changes during pregnancy in multiple sclerosis. Produced via immunoSEQ multiplex PCR; TCRdb's table is partial and in-frame only. The sample has approximately 70,000 clones, roughly nine tenths seen once; the top ten hold around 0.75%. Trimming cost V 2 bases and J 4 bases; bases outside gene matches: 7. The length of the CDR3 is 15 residues. The germline V gene has CDR1 SGHTA and CDR2 FQGNSA. The sequence derives from a female donor in good health, enrolled as a control in a pregnancy study. The V gene is TRBV7-2, the J gene TRBJ1-2; TRBD1 matches 7 bases. The sample here was peripheral blood, taken in the third trimester of pregnancy. The CDR3 sequence is CASSLYGDSGYGYTF. CDR3 coding DNA: TGTGCCAGCAGCTTATACGGGGACAGCGGCTATGGCTACACCTTC. The full variable domain, in which reference TRBV7-2 and TRBJ1-2 provide the parts outside the CDR3, is GAGVSQSPSNKVTEKGKDVELRCDPISGHTALYWYRQSLGQGLEFLIYFQGNSAPDKSGLPSDRFSAERTGGSVSTLTIQRTQQEDSAVYLCASSLYGDSGYGYTFGSGTRLTVV.